This TCR beta chain was retrieved from a study of PD-1 blockade in classical Hodgkin lymphoma. Overall study: Intravenous delivery of nivolumab at 3 mg/kg to patients occurred every 2 weeks.

This clone was detected only a few times. The target antigen is unknown. Study-level results: For complete responders, baseline diversity was comparable to that of newly diagnosed patients. Diversity in CD4+ TCRs, unlike that measured in CD8+ TCRs, had risen significantly by C4D1. Any patient who commenced nivolumab under 1 year after ASCT was excluded.

The CDR3 length is 15 residues. The ends lost 3 bases at V and 7 bases at J; junction bases unmatched: 10. CDR1 and CDR2 (germline): MNHNS, SASEGT. Profiled with immunoSEQ multiplex PCR; TCRdb holds only in-frame clones, not every one. The table records some 46,000 clones, about three quarters of them present only once. Each patient experienced a relapse that followed autologous stem cell transplantation, and brentuximab vedotin exposure varied. This TCR was sampled from a human donor with classical Hodgkin lymphoma. Source: peripheral blood mononuclear cells (PBMCs), taken before the second cycle of nivolumab. V is TRBV6-1 and J is TRBJ1-2, with 8 bases that match TRBD1. The CDR3, as DNA: TGTGCCAGCAGTGATAACTCTCAGGGGGCGCCTGGCTACACCTTC. Protein product: CASSDNSQGAPGYTF.